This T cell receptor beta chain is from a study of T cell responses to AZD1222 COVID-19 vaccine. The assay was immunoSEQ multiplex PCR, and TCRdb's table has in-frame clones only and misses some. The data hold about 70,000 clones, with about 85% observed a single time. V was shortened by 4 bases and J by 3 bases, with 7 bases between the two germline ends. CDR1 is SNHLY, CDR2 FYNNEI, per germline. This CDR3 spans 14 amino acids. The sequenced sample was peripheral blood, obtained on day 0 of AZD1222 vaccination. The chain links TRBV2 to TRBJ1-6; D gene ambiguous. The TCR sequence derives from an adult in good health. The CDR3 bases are TGTGCCAGCAGTGGGGATGACTATAATTCACCCCTCCACTTT. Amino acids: CASSGDDYNSPLHF.